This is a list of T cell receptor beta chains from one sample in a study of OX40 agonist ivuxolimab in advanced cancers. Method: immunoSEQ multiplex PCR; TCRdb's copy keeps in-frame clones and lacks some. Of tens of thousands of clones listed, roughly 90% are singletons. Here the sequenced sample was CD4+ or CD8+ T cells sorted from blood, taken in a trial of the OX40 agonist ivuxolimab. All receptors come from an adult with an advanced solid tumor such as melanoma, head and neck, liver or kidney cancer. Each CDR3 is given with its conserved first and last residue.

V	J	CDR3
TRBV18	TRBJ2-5	CASCAAGGPQETQYF
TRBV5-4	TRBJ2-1	CASSFKAWDRSSYNEQFF
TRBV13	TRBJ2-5	CASSLSSGGAWGETQYF
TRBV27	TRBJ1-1	CASSLAMVGTEAFF
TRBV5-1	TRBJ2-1	CASSLTGSGYNEQFF
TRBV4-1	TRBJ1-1	CASSQQATGYTEAFF
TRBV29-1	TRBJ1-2	CSVGPRTGKGYTF
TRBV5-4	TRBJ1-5	CASSLDLGTGNQPQHF
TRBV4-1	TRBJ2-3	CASSQDLTSGTDTQYF
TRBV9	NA	CASSVGSGSTYEQYF
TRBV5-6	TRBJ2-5	CASSRGAKETQYF
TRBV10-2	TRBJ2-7	CASRGAAQYF
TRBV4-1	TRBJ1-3	CASSQVWGASGNTIYF
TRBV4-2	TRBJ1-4	CASSQPTAETAGPNEKLFF
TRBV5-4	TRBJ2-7	CASSLREGSYEQYF
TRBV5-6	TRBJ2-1	CASSFWAGDIEQFF
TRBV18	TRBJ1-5	CASSPGAPDSNQPQHF
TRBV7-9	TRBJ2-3	CASSPEPLSTDTQYF
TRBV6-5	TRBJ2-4	CASSYLETRNIQYF
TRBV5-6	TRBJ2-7	CASSSTGPYEQYF
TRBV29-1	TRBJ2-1	CSVFTGTGGNEQFF
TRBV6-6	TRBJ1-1	CASSDWARHTEAFF
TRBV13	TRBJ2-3	CASSFPSGADTQYF
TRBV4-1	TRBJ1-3	CASSQVAPTAGNTIYF
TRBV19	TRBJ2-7	CASGNSTYEQYF
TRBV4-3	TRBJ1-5	CASSQGPSQGNQPQHF
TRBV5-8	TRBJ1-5	CASSLVRGGGNQPQHF
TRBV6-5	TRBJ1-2	CATRRGGYTF